Listed here are 32 T cell receptor beta chains from one sample, sequenced in a study of beta chain features in type 1 diabetes. For these receptors, no antigen is known. Study-wide results and caveats: For Type 1 diabetes patients, all four CD4+ subsets carried TCRB CDR3s that were moderately but significantly shorter.

cDNA synthesis used the whole RNA isolate, giving expressed TCRB sequences. Clones were read by immunoSEQ multiplex PCR, and TCRdb kept only the in-frame ones, dropping some. The data show a few hundred thousand clones, approximately 15% seen once. Specimen: naive CD4+ T cells from blood. The source of these receptors is a man aged 30 to 39 with type 1 diabetes.

The CDR3 region is CASSLQENTEAFF. Here the CDR3 DNA reads TGTGCCAGCAGCCTACAGGAGAACACTGAAGCTTTCTTT. The chain joins TRBV6-1 to TRBJ1-1; a possible D gene is TRBD1 (5 bases). The CDR3 is made up of 13 amino acids. Germline V lookup: CDR1 MNHNS, CDR2 SASEGT. V shed 6 bases and J shed 1 base, with 9 bases lying between them.

The chain uses TRBV11-2 and TRBJ2-4; the match to TRBD2 covers 11 bases. Losses at the gene ends were 6 bases for V and 3 bases for J; bases not matched to a gene: 10. The CDR3 has 17 amino acids. The V gene's germline CDR1 is SGHAT and CDR2 FQNNGV. The CDR3 DNA follows: TGTGCCAGCAGTTTGCTAGCGGGAGGCGCAGACAAAAACATTCAGTACTTC. This codes for CASSLLAGGADKNIQYF. The full variable domain, with the rest looked up from reference TRBV11-2 and TRBJ2-4, is EAGVAQSPRYKIIEKRQSVAFWCNPISGHATLYWYQQILGQGPKLLIQFQNNGVVDDSQLPKDRFSAERLKGVDSTLKIQPAKLEDSAVYLCASSLLAGGADKNIQYFGAGTRLSVL.

The V and J genes are TRBV28 and TRBJ2-7, with D possibly TRBD1 on 6 matching bases. Germline V gene lookup returns CDR1 MDHEN and CDR2 SYDVKM. Deletions cut 9 bases from V and 2 bases from J, with 11 bases between. The CDR3 spans 12 residues. DNA for the CDR3: TGTGCCAGTGGGACATACACCTACGAGCAGTACTTC. It codes for CASGTYTYEQYF.

This clone was seen only once. The rearrangement uses TRBV5-1 and TRBJ2-3; 8 positions agree with TRBD1. Germline trimming cut 4 bases from V and 5 bases from J; bases unmatched to any gene: 9. The V gene's germline CDR1 is SGHRS and CDR2 YFSETQ. The CDR3 extends over 15 amino acids. In nucleotides, the CDR3 is TGCGCCAGCAGCCGCTCGGGACAGGAAATAGATACGCAGTATTTT. It codes for CASSRSGQEIDTQYF.

The chain has TRBV30 and TRBJ2-7; 8 nucleotides agree with TRBD1. The CDR3 runs to 11 residues. From germline, CDR1 is GTSNPN and CDR2 SVGIG (reference sequence). Trimming cost V 7 bases and J 6 bases; bases outside gene matches: 5. The CDR3 bases are TGTGCCTTTGACAGGGGTGGCGAGCAGTACTTC. This codes for CAFDRGGEQYF. The variable domain in full, completed from reference TRBV30 and TRBJ2-7, reads SQTIHQWPATLVQPVGSPLSLECTVEGTSNPNLYWYRQAAGRGLQLLFYSVGIGQISSEVPQNLSASRPQDRQFILSSKKLLLSDSGFYLCAFDRGGEQYFGPGTRLTVT.

This clone was seen a single time. This CDR3 is CASSATGGKGTEAFF. The CDR3 DNA reads TGTGCCAGCAGCGCGACAGGGGGAAAGGGCACTGAAGCTTTCTTT. The V gene is TRBV11-3, the J gene TRBJ1-1, with 9 bases lining up with TRBD1. The V segment lost 5 bases and the J segment 4 bases; nucleotides outside the gene matches: 8. The CDR3 runs to 15 residues. Germline V CDR1 and CDR2: SGHNT, YENEEA.

The chain carries TRBV2 and TRBJ2-1; 7 bases align to TRBD2. The CDR3 is 13 amino acids. Germline CDR1 reads SNHLY; CDR2 reads FYNNEI. The ends lost 7 bases at V and 8 bases at J; junction bases unmatched: 8. DNA for the CDR3: TGTGCCAGCAATCGGGGGGAAAGGGATGAGCAGTTCTTC. As protein: CASNRGERDEQFF.

This clone has more than one count but fewer than ten. This rearrangement joins TRBV4-2 to TRBJ2-3; 8 nucleotides agree with TRBD2. The junction had 0 bases not matched to a gene; V was cut back by 4 bases and J by 0 bases. Per germline, CDR1 LGHNA and CDR2 YNFKEQ. CDR3 length equals 14 residues. The DNA for the CDR3 is TGTGCCAGCAGCCCTAGCGGGAGCACAGATACGCAGTATTTT. Its translation is CASSPSGSTDTQYF.

The table lists this clone with a few counts. J is TRBJ2-7 and V is TRBV5-1; 9 bases map to TRBD2. This CDR3 is 18 amino acids long. Germline CDR1 SGHRS, CDR2 YFSETQ. V trimming: 1 base; J trimming: 0 bases; junction bases outside the gene matches: 11. The CDR3 coding sequence is TGCGCCAGCAGCTTGTTTACGACTAGCGGTACGGGCTCCTACGAGCAGTACTTC. As protein: CASSLFTTSGTGSYEQYF.

This clone was picked up a small number of times. This chain connects TRBV7-2 to TRBJ2-1, with 7 bases matching TRBD1. Germline lookup yields CDR1 SGHTA and CDR2 FQGNSA. The CDR3 has 13 residues. With V trimmed by 5 bases and J by 5 bases, 3 bases remained unmatched. CDR3 in DNA: TGTGCCAGCAGCAACGACAGGGACAATGAGCAGTTCTTC. This sequence encodes CASSNDRDNEQFF.

This clone has a handful of counts. The gene calls are TRBV18 and TRBJ1-2, with D possibly being TRBD1 (5 bases). Germline V gives CDR1 KGHSH, CDR2 LQKENI. Deletions cut 1 base from V and 2 bases from J, with 8 bases between. This CDR3 comprises 14 residues. The CDR3 bases are TGTGCCAGCTCACCACTAGACAGAAACTATGGCTACACCTTC. Translation: CASSPLDRNYGYTF. The full variable domain, in which reference TRBV18 and TRBJ1-2 provide the parts outside the CDR3, is NAGVMQNPRHLVRRRGQEARLRCSPMKGHSHVYWYRQLPEEGLKFMVYLQKENIIDESGMPKERFSAEFPKEGPSILRIQQVVRGDSAAYFCASSPLDRNYGYTFGSGTRLTVV.

This clone has more than one count but fewer than ten. This sequence joins TRBV5-6 and TRBJ2-5; D remains unclear. Germline values: CDR1 SGHDT, CDR2 YYEEEE. CDR3 length: 14 residues. V shed 0 bases and J shed 5 bases, with 11 bases lying between them. In DNA, the CDR3 is TGTGCCAGCAGCTTGGGAGGTAGCCCGGAGACCCAGTACTTC. This sequence encodes CASSLGGSPETQYF.

V usage is TRBV28 and J usage is TRBJ2-1; 9 bases map to TRBD2. CDR3 length: 14 amino acids. Germline V gene sequence: CDR1 MDHEN, CDR2 SYDVKM. The V segment lost 6 bases and the J segment 9 bases; nucleotides outside the gene matches: 9. The CDR3 DNA sequence: TGTGCCAGCAGCCCGGGACTAGCAGCCAGTGAGCAGTTCTTC. This codes for CASSPGLAASEQFF.

The chain employs TRBV2 and TRBJ1-4, with D hard to call. This CDR3 contains 13 residues. In germline, CDR1 is SNHLY, CDR2 FYNNEI. Trimming stripped 6 bases from V and 4 bases from J, with 9 bases between. The DNA for the CDR3 is TGTGCCAGCAGCGGGGTGGGTAATGAAAAACTGTTTTTT. Encoded protein: CASSGVGNEKLFF.

This clone has a handful of counts. V and J are TRBV6-1 and TRBJ1-6; possibly TRBD1 for D (5 bases). Germline CDR1 is MNHNS and CDR2 is SASEGT. The CDR3 runs to 12 residues. Trimming took 8 bases from V and 10 from J, leaving 12 bases between them. The CDR3: CASGAGESPLHF. The CDR3 bases are TGTGCCAGCGGGGCGGGGGAATCACCCCTCCACTTT.

This chain links TRBV7-6 with TRBJ1-4; D gene uncertain. The CDR3 contains 17 residues. CDR1 and CDR2 (germline): SGHVS, FNYEAQ. Trimming pared 8 bases from V and 5 bases from J, leaving 24 bases between. The CDR3: CASGPLRAGGGNEKLFF. Here the CDR3 DNA reads TGTGCCAGCGGCCCTCTCCGGGCCGGAGGAGGAAATGAAAAACTGTTTTTT.

This clone was counted only a few times. The chain links TRBV23-1 to TRBJ2-7, with TRBD1 matching 9 bases. TRBV23-1 is given ORF status, its function remaining uncertain. This CDR3 has 15 residues. V gave up 3 bases and J gave up 1 base; unmatched junction bases: 4. In nucleotides, the CDR3 is TGCGCCAGCAGTCATCGACAGGGGGTATCCTACGAGCAGTACTTC. It codes for CASSHRQGVSYEQYF.

The table lists this clone with a few counts. The chain employs TRBV7-2 and TRBJ2-5, with a tentative D call TRBD1 (5 bases). Germline CDR1 reads SGHTA; CDR2 reads FQGNSA. V was clipped by 4 bases and J by 4 bases, with 10 bases between them. This CDR3 contains 13 residues. Here the CDR3 reads CASSYPTAETQYF. The CDR3 DNA is TGTGCCAGCAGCTACCCGACAGCAGAGACCCAGTACTTC.

The chain is built from TRBV2 and TRBJ2-1; TRBD1 might be the D (5 bases). V was clipped by 1 base and J by 10 bases, with 8 bases between them. In germline, CDR1 is SNHLY, CDR2 FYNNEI. This CDR3 has 12 amino acids. The CDR3 loop is CASSEEGIEQFF. As DNA, the CDR3 is TGTGCCAGCAGTGAAGAGGGGATAGAGCAGTTCTTC.

The rearrangement joins TRBV15 to TRBJ2-7; weak D call: TRBD1 (6 bases). Trimming pared 3 bases from V and 6 bases from J, leaving 18 bases between. This CDR3 is 15 amino acids long. Germline V lookup: CDR1 LNHNV, CDR2 YYDKDF (reference sequence). The CDR3 coding sequence is TGTGCCACCAGCAGCGGGGACACTAGTCGGGTCGAGCAGTACTTC. It encodes CATSSGDTSRVEQYF.

This clone was counted only a few times. This chain uses TRBV11-2 with TRBJ2-7; maybe TRBD2 (5 bases). The CDR3 has 15 amino acids. Looked up from germline, CDR1 is SGHAT and CDR2 is FQNNGV. The V and J ends lost 1 base and 5 bases respectively, with 15 bases between them. CDR3: CASSLVRGRANEQYF. The CDR3 coding sequence is TGTGCCAGCAGCTTAGTTCGAGGGAGAGCCAACGAGCAGTACTTC.

V is TRBV30 and J is TRBJ2-5; 10 positions agree with TRBD1. J gave up 5 bases and V 8 bases, and 8 bases lay outside the gene matches. Per germline, CDR1 GTSNPN and CDR2 SVGIG (reference sequence). The CDR3 runs to 13 residues. CDR3 in amino acids: CARATGGGETQYF. The CDR3 DNA follows: TGTGCCAGAGCGACAGGGGGCGGGGAGACCCAGTACTTC.

The chain combines TRBV2 with TRBJ1-5; D not certain. This CDR3 has 15 residues. Trimming cost V 3 bases and J 0 bases, with 9 bases left between them. The germline V gene encodes CDR1 SNHLY and CDR2 FYNNEI. CDR3 loop: CASSELTVSNQPQHF. In DNA, the CDR3 is TGTGCCAGCAGTGAGCTTACGGTTAGCAATCAGCCCCAGCATTTT.

The gene calls are TRBV6-1 and TRBJ1-5; no definite D call. Looked up from germline, CDR1 is MNHNS and CDR2 is SASEGT. CDR3 length equals 14 residues. Trimming took 0 bases from V and 5 from J, leaving 8 bases between them. The CDR3 bases are TGTGCCAGCAGTGAAGCACGGTTAGATCAGCCCCAGCATTTT. This translates into CASSEARLDQPQHF.

The rearrangement uses TRBV29-1 and TRBJ1-2; D is possibly TRBD1 (6 bases). V lost 4 bases and J lost 0, with 6 bases in between. The germline V gene encodes CDR1 SQVTM and CDR2 ANQGSEA. The CDR3 is 12 amino acids. The CDR3, as DNA: TGCAGCGTTGCAGGGGCTAACTATGGCTACACCTTC. Its translation is CSVAGANYGYTF.

This clone was found a few times. One end of the junction is discordant with germline, which a read error may explain. The chain is built from TRBV30 and TRBJ1-2; the match to TRBD1 covers 9 bases. Germline loops: CDR1 GTSNPN, CDR2 SVGIG (reference sequence). This CDR3 has 16 amino acids. CDR3 sequence: CAWSVPDRGFQVGYAF. Here the CDR3 DNA reads TGTGCCTGGAGTGTACCCGACAGGGGGTTCCAGGTTGGCTACGCCTTC.

This chain links TRBV7-9 with TRBJ2-1; 8 nucleotides line up with TRBD1. The CDR3 is made up of 15 amino acids. V was pared by 3 bases and J by 8 bases, with 9 bases of the junction left unmatched. Looked up from germline, CDR1 is SEHNR and CDR2 is FQNEAQ (reference sequence). CDR3 nucleotide sequence: TGTGCCAGCAGCTTCCGCGGGACAGGTGGCTATGAGCAGTTCTTC. Its protein product is CASSFRGTGGYEQFF.

J is TRBJ2-5 and V is TRBV5-1, with 8 positions matching TRBD2. The CDR3 runs to 16 residues. The ends lost 4 bases at V and 5 bases at J; junction bases unmatched: 13. CDR1 and CDR2 from the germline V gene are SGHRS and YFSETQ. The CDR3 nucleotides read TGCGCCAGCAGCCTGGGGGATAGCGGGACGCTGGAGACCCAGTACTTC. Residues: CASSLGDSGTLETQYF. Supplemented by reference TRBV5-1 and TRBJ2-5, the full variable domain reads KAGVTQTPRYLIKTRGQQVTLSCSPISGHRSVSWYQQTPGQGLQFLFEYFSETQRNKGNFPGRFSGRQFSNSRSEMNVSTLELGDSALYLCASSLGDSGTLETQYFGPGTRLLVL.

The chain joins TRBV11-3 to TRBJ2-1, with TRBD2 as a possible D gene (5 bases). The V gene lost 2 bases and the J gene lost 8 bases, with 16 bases spanning the gap. CDR1 and CDR2 (germline): SGHNT, YENEEA. This CDR3 has 15 residues. This chain's CDR3 is CASSLPKDGGYEQFF. The CDR3 coding sequence is TGTGCCAGCAGCTTACCCAAGGACGGAGGCTATGAGCAGTTCTTC.

V usage is TRBV23-1 and J usage is TRBJ1-2; 9 bases fit TRBD1. TRBV23-1 is placed among ORFs of uncertain function. This CDR3 is built from 16 residues. V trimming: 3 bases; J trimming: 2 bases; junction bases outside the gene matches: 7. The CDR3 loop is CASSHGTGPANYGYTF. The DNA for the CDR3 is TGCGCCAGCAGTCATGGGACAGGGCCCGCAAACTATGGCTACACCTTC.

In its sample, this clone was seen a few times. The chain combines TRBV30 with TRBJ2-4; tentatively, D is TRBD1 (6 bases). The CDR3 spans 15 residues. Looked up from germline, CDR1 is GTSNPN and CDR2 is SVGIG (reference sequence). Trimming removed 2 bases from V and 6 bases from J, with 17 bases in between. The CDR3 DNA sequence: TGTGCCTGGAGTCCTCCAGGGGCCCGCCGAAACATTCAGTACTTC. Translated: CAWSPPGARRNIQYF. The full variable domain, its missing parts supplied by reference TRBV30 and TRBJ2-4, is SQTIHQWPATLVQPVGSPLSLECTVEGTSNPNLYWYRQAAGRGLQLLFYSVGIGQISSEVPQNLSASRPQDRQFILSSKKLLLSDSGFYLCAWSPPGARRNIQYFGAGTRLSVL.

The V call is TRBV30, the J call TRBJ2-2, with D possibly TRBD1 on 6 matching bases. CDR3 length: 14 residues. Germline CDR1 reads GTSNPN; CDR2 reads SVGIG (reference sequence). The V end lost 4 bases, the J end lost 1 base, and 10 bases lay between the germline ends. This CDR3 reads CAWTGTRNTGELFF. In nucleotides, the CDR3 is TGTGCCTGGACGGGGACAAGGAACACCGGGGAGCTGTTTTTT.